This TCR beta chain was sequenced during a study of T cell clonality in common variable immunodeficiency. Study results and limitations: Fewer deletions and N-nucleotide insertions were reportedly seen in common variable immunodeficiency TCR beta sequences. Shared TCRbeta clones were fewer between CVID subjects than controls. CVID subjects had higher TCRbeta clonality than healthy controls, most marked in about a third.

This clone was seen a few times. Its antigen remains unidentified. A much larger clone differs by one base, so this may be a read error. The read ends 3 residues early relative to the CDR3; the germline J gene fills the gap. Caucasian heritage predominated among both patients and controls. The table came from immunoSEQ multiplex PCR; TCRdb's copy has only in-frame clones and leaves some out. Sampling found around 30,000 clones, none seen once. Germline CDR1 is SNHLY and CDR2 is FYNNEI. There are 14 residues in the CDR3. The chain couples TRBV2 to TRBJ1-4; 10 bases fit TRBD1. What was sequenced was peripheral blood mononuclear cells. The origin of this receptor is a person aged 18 to 75 in good health. Partial CDR3 DNA: TGTGCCAGTAAGAGGACAGGGGGTCCGGCACCA. Its protein is CASKRTGGPAP. The CDR3 in its entirety is CASKRTGGPAPLFF.